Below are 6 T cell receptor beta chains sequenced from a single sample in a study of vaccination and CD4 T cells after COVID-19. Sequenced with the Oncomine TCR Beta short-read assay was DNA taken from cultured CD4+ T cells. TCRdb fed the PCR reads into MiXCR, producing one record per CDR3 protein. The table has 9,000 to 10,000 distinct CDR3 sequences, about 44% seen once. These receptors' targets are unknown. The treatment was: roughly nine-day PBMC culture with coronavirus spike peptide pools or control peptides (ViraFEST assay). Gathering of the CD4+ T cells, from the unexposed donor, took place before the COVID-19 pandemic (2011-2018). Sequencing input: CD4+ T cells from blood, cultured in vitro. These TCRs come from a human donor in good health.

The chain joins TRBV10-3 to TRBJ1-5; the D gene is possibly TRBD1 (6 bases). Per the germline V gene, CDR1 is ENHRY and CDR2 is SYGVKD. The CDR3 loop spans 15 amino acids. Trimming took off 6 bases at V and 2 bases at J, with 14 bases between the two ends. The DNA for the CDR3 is TGTGCCATCAGCCAGGGGCTTCGGGGCAATCAGCCCCAGCATTTT. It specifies CAISQGLRGNQPQHF.

CDR3 DNA: TGTGCCAGCAGACCTCCGGGACAGGGAAACGGCTACACCTTC. Its protein is CASRPPGQGNGYTF. The rearrangement links TRBV6-1 to TRBJ1-2; TRBD1 aligns across 9 bases. The V segment lost 6 bases and the J segment 8 bases; nucleotides outside the gene matches: 10. The CDR3 runs to 14 residues. Germline assignment: CDR1 MNHNS and CDR2 SASEGT.

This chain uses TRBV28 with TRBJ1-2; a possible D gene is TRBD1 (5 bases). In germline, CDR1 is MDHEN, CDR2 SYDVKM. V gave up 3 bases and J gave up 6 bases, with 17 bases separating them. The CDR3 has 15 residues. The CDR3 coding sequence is TGTGCCAGCAGTTTGGGGCGTTCACCATCGGATGGCTACACCTTC. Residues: CASSLGRSPSDGYTF.

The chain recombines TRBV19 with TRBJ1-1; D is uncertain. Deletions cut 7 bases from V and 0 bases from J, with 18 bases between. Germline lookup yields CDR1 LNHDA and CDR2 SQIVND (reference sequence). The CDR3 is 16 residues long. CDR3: CASTLMGLGLNTEAFF. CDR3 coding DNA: TGTGCCAGTACCCTCATGGGGTTGGGTCTGAACACTGAAGCTTTCTTT.

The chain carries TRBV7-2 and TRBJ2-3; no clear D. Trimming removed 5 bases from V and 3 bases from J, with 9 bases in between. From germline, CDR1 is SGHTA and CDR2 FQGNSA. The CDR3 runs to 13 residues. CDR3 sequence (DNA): TGTGCCAGCAGCAACCAACAAACAGATACGCAGTATTTT. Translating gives CASSNQQTDTQYF.

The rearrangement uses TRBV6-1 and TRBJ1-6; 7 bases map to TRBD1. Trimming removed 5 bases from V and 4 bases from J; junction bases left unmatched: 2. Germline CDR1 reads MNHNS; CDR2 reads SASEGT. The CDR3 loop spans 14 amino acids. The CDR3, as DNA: TGTGCCAGCAGTCGGGACAGTTATAATTCACCCCTCCACTTT. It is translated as CASSRDSYNSPLHF.